Presented here are 19 T cell receptor beta chains from one specimen sequenced in a study of CD8 T cells in ankylosing spondylitis. TCRdb reanalysed the 5' RACE reads using MiXCR and keeps one entry per CDR3 protein. Among 200,000 to 300,000 distinct CDR3 sequences listed, 10% to 13% were seen once. The sequencing sample was made of blood, either unsorted or a sorted T cell fraction (not recorded which). The origin of the receptors is a male donor with ankylosing spondylitis or in good health (not recorded which).

This clonotype was detected many times. This chain connects TRBV21-1 to TRBJ2-4; the table's D call TRBD2 went unverified against the DNA. TRBV21-1 has pseudogene status. This CDR3 region has 13 residues. The CDR3 here is CATSPLAKNIQYF. The CDR3 coding sequence is TGTGCCACTAGTCCTCTAGCCAAAAACATTCAGTACTTC.

Ten or more counts support this clonotype. Written as DNA, the CDR3 is TGTGCCAGCAGCTCGAACCGGGACACTAACTATGGCTACACCTTC. Its protein product is CASSSNRDTNYGYTF. V usage is TRBV21-1 and J usage is TRBJ1-2; the table's D call of TRBD1 was not tested on the DNA. TRBV21-1 is reported as a pseudogene. The CDR3 length is 15 residues.

This clonotype was seen at least ten times. V is TRBV11-2 and J is TRBJ2-3; 7 nucleotides match TRBD1. After removal of 4 bases from V and 0 bases from J, the junction contained 16 bases not matched to a gene. The CDR3 has 19 amino acids. Germline CDR1 is SGHAT and CDR2 is FQNNGV. As DNA, the CDR3 is TGTGCCAGCAGCTCCCCCGGGACAGCGAACCCTATGAGCACAGATACGCAGTATTTT. Amino acids: CASSSPGTANPMSTDTQYF.

There are many counts of this clonotype. DNA for the CDR3: TGCGCCAGCAGCCAAGATCCCGGGACAGTGAACACTGAAGCTTTCTTT. Its translation: CASSQDPGTVNTEAFF. V gene TRBV4-1 combines with J gene TRBJ1-1, with 7 bases fitting TRBD1. From germline, CDR1 is MGHRA and CDR2 YSYEKL. The V segment lost 0 bases and the J segment 0 bases; nucleotides outside the gene matches: 4. This CDR3 has 16 amino acids.

Worth noting for this clonotype: This could be a read error, since a much larger clone is one nucleotide away. The V call is TRBV24-1, the J call TRBJ2-1; TRBD1 agrees at 11 bases. In germline, CDR1 is KGHDR, CDR2 SFDVKD. This CDR3 contains 15 residues. CDR3 DNA: TGTGACACCAGTGGCTCGGGACAGGGGGTCAATGAGCAGTTCTTC. Protein: CDTSGSGQGVNEQFF.

V and J are TRBV10-1 and TRBJ1-2, with 10 bases aligning to TRBD1. CDR3 length: 13 residues. CDR1 WNHNN and CDR2 SYGVQD come from the germline V gene (reference sequence). V was clipped by 6 bases and J by 4 bases; unmatched bases: 2. The DNA of the CDR3 is TGCGCCAGCAGCGGGACAGGGGCCTATGGCTACACCTTC. Residues: CASSGTGAYGYTF.

Remarks on this clonotype: One base away lies a much larger clone, so this may be a sequencing read error. The rearrangement uses TRBV7-9 and TRBJ2-1; the match to TRBD2 covers 11 bases. The germline CDR1 and CDR2 sequences are SEHNR and FQNEAQ (reference sequence). Trimming cost V 2 bases and J 6 bases; bases outside gene matches: 3. This CDR3 has 15 amino acids. CDR3: CASSLTSGSGNEQFF. CDR3 bases: TGTGCCAGCAGCTTAACTAGCGGGAGTGGCAATGAGCAGTTCTTC.

This clonotype was recorded at least ten times. The chain has TRBV20-1 and TRBJ1-5; no clear D. Germline CDR1 DFQATT, CDR2 SNEGSKA (reference sequence). This CDR3 comprises 12 residues. Trimming took 1 base from V and 6 from J, leaving 7 bases between them. CDR3 nucleotide sequence: TGCAGTGCTAGAGGAGGTGGTCAGCCCCAGCATTTT. Translated: CSARGGGQPQHF.

The J gene is TRBJ2-1, the V gene TRBV11-2; 12 bases are shared with TRBD2. V trimming: 5 bases; J trimming: 7 bases; junction bases outside the gene matches: 9. Germline values: CDR1 SGHAT, CDR2 FQNNGV. CDR3 length: 16 amino acids. The CDR3 nucleotides are TGTGCCAGCAGCAGACGGACTAGCGGGAACCAAAATGAGCAGTTCTTC. It specifies CASSRRTSGNQNEQFF.

This clonotype showed up many times. Here the CDR3 DNA reads TGTGCCAGCAGCTTAAGGGGAATCGACGAGCAGTACTTC. The encoded protein is CASSLRGIDEQYF. The chain links TRBV7-9 to TRBJ2-7, with D maybe TRBD1 (5 bases). The CDR3 is made up of 13 amino acids. The ends were cut back, 2 bases at V and 5 bases at J, with 10 bases in the middle. CDR1 SEHNR and CDR2 FQNEAQ come from the germline V gene (reference sequence).

This clonotype was seen repeatedly, ten times or more. The chain employs TRBV15 and TRBJ2-1, with D maybe TRBD2 (5 bases). The CDR3 is made up of 14 amino acids. V dropped 5 bases and J dropped 7 bases, with 15 bases sitting between them. CDR1 and CDR2 from the germline V gene are LNHNV and YYDKDF (reference sequence). This CDR3 reads CATSGLLGGNEQFF. As DNA, the CDR3 is TGTGCCACCAGCGGGCTTTTAGGCGGGAATGAGCAGTTCTTC.

This clonotype was seen a handful of times. The V gene is TRBV7-2, the J gene TRBJ1-4; 8 positions agree with TRBD1. With 5 bases clipped from V and 7 bases from J, the junction kept 6 bases outside the gene matches. The CDR3 spans 14 residues. Germline CDR1 and CDR2: SGHTA and FQGNSA. CDR3 amino acids: CASSPFGQGEKLFF. For the CDR3, the DNA is TGTGCCAGCAGCCCTTTCGGACAGGGTGAAAAACTGTTTTTT.

This clonotype has only a few counts. The J gene is TRBJ2-6, the V gene TRBV12-3 or TRBV12-4, with D unclear. V lost 1 base to trimming and J lost 0 bases, with 4 bases between them. This CDR3 is built from 15 residues. Here the CDR3 DNA reads TGTGCCAGCAGTTTAGACACCTCTGGGGCCAACGTCCTGACTTTC. Encoded protein: CASSLDTSGANVLTF.

In this sample, this clonotype turned up many times. J is TRBJ2-3 and V is TRBV9; the D gene is possibly TRBD1 (6 bases). CDR3 length: 14 amino acids. Germline CDR1 and CDR2: SGDLS and YYNGEE. Trimming left V 4 bases short and J 4 bases short, with 13 bases between. The CDR3 nucleotides are TGTGCCAGCAGCACCCGGCGGACAGCAGATACGCAGTATTTT. This codes for CASSTRRTADTQYF.

In its sample, this clonotype was seen a few times. The gene calls are TRBV7-2 and TRBJ2-3; 13 nucleotides align to TRBD2. The CDR3 runs to 17 residues. Trimming at V came to 5 bases and at J to 4 bases, leaving 9 bases not matched to a gene. Looked up from germline, CDR1 is SGHTA and CDR2 is FQGNSA. The CDR3 bases are TGTGCCAGCAGCCGTCGAATGGGACTAGCGGGGTCAGATACGCAGTATTTT. It translates to CASSRRMGLAGSDTQYF.

V usage is TRBV9 and J usage is TRBJ2-3; 14 nucleotides align to TRBD2. The CDR3 is made up of 18 amino acids. Germline lookup yields CDR1 SGDLS and CDR2 YYNGEE. V was pared by 4 bases and J by 0 bases, with 7 bases of the junction left unmatched. The CDR3: CASSLGLAGAFSTDTQYF. The CDR3, as DNA: TGTGCCAGCAGCTTGGGACTAGCGGGGGCCTTTAGCACAGATACGCAGTATTTT.

This clonotype has at least ten counts. This rearrangement joins TRBV7-6 to TRBJ2-5, with D possibly matching TRBD1 (5 bases). CDR3 length equals 12 residues. Trimming shortened V by 5 bases and J by 13 bases, and 17 bases separated the two germline ends. CDR1 and CDR2 from the germline V gene are SGHVS and FNYEAQ. The CDR3 DNA follows: TGTGCCAGCAGCAGGCAGGGCGAACCGGGGTACTTC. Translating it yields CASSRQGEPGYF.

This clonotype was seen a few times. The chain is built from TRBV14 and TRBJ1-4; tentatively, D is TRBD1 (5 bases). The germline V gene encodes CDR1 SGHDN and CDR2 FVKESK. V lost 3 bases and J 8 bases, leaving 10 bases between the germline ends. The CDR3 contains 13 residues. DNA for the CDR3: TGTGCCAGCAGCCATCTGACAGAAGAAAAACTGTTTTTT. Residues: CASSHLTEEKLFF.

This clonotype was seen more than once but under ten times. The gene calls are TRBV3-2 and TRBJ1-4; the table calls TRBD1, which could not be checked here. TRBV3-2 counts as a pseudogene. The CDR3 extends over 18 amino acids. CDR3: CATSQVLPGPSSNEKLFF. CDR3 DNA sequence: TGTGCCACCTCCCAAGTTCTCCCGGGGCCTTCATCTAATGAAAAACTGTTTTTT.